The rows below give T cell receptor beta chains drawn from one sample of a study of T-cell memory formation after mild COVID-19. TCRdb independently ran MiXCR on the 5' RACE reads; one entry per CDR3 protein. The sample records approximately 290,000 distinct CDR3 sequences, approximately 15% being singletons. Input material: PBMCs or a T cell subset sorted from them (not recorded which). The receptors shown here come from a man younger than 35 who had mild COVID-19 (a few samples of this study predate the infection). Cell type and time point are not known. Both conserved end residues are part of each CDR3. Each record gives: J gene, D gene, clone size, V gene, CDR3 DNA, CDR3 protein. D genes are given only for firm matches. Clone sizes are given selectively: once, few, many, or a class where the clone is expanded.

TRBJ2-3	TRBD2	NA	TRBV4-3	TGCGCCAGCAGCCAAGATCGGGGCGGGGGGGCCGCGGCAGATACGCAGTATTTT	CASSQDRGGGAAADTQYF
TRBJ1-3	NA	few	TRBV6-5	TGTGCCAGCAGCATGGACGTTAAGGGAAACACCATATATTTT	CASSMDVKGNTIYF
TRBJ2-3	TRBD2	many	TRBV5-1	TGCGCCAGCAGCCCGACCTCTAGCGGGGAGCTTCAAGATACGCAGTATTTT	CASSPTSSGELQDTQYF
TRBJ1-2	NA	NA	TRBV12-3/TRBV12-4	TGTGCCAGCAGTTTTAGTGTGGAGGGCATTGGCTACACCTTC	CASSFSVEGIGYTF
TRBJ2-3	NA	NA	TRBV4-1	TGCGCCAGCAGCCAAGTTAGTTTTGCGACTAGCACAGATACGCAGTATTTT	CASSQVSFATSTDTQYF
TRBJ1-2	NA	many	TRBV5-1	TGCGCCAGCAGCTTGGCCTTTGGCAGCTTCTATGGCTACACCTTC	CASSLAFGSFYGYTF
TRBJ1-6	NA	NA	TRBV10-2	TGCGCCAGCAGTGACACCTGGAATTCACCCCTCCACTTT	CASSDTWNSPLHF
TRBJ2-5	NA	few	TRBV20-1	TGCAGTGCTAGAAGGGGCTCAGGGGCACAAGAGACCCAGTACTTC	CSARRGSGAQETQYF
TRBJ2-5	NA	many	TRBV18	TGTGCCAGCAGCCCGTACCAAGAGACCCAGTACTTC	CASSPYQETQYF
TRBJ2-3	NA	few	TRBV5-1	TGCGCCAGCAGCTTGATATCCGGGGATACGCAGTATTTT	CASSLISGDTQYF
TRBJ2-1	NA	many	TRBV4-1	TGCGCCAGCAGCCAAGACGGGACTGGGGCTAGGGAGCAGTTCTTC	CASSQDGTGAREQFF
TRBJ1-2	TRBD1	NA	TRBV5-5	TGTGCCAGCAGCGCAGGGACAGGGGATGGCTACACCTTC	CASSAGTGDGYTF
TRBJ2-3	TRBD2	few	TRBV5-1	TGCGCCAGCCAAGGCGGGGGGCCACACACAGATACGCAGTATTTT	CASQGGGPHTDTQYF
TRBJ1-2	TRBD1	NA	TRBV2	TGTGCCAGCAGTCCCGGGACAGCTAGCGGCTACACCTTC	CASSPGTASGYTF
TRBJ1-6	NA	few	TRBV7-3	TGTGCCAGCAGCTGGGGATATAATTCACCCCTCCACTTT	CASSWGYNSPLHF
TRBJ2-2	TRBD1	NA	TRBV5-1	TGCGCCAGCAGCTTGGGACAGGGCTCCGGGGAGCTGTTTTTT	CASSLGQGSGELFF
TRBJ2-7	TRBD1	few	TRBV7-8	TGTGCCAGCAGCCTCCGGACAGGGTACGAGCAGTACTTC	CASSLRTGYEQYF
TRBJ2-3	NA	NA	TRBV6-5	TGTGCCAGCACGCACAGCCAACCTAGCACAGATACGCAGTATTTT	CASTHSQPSTDTQYF
TRBJ2-2	NA	NA	TRBV29-1	TGCAGCGTTGAAACAGAGAACACCGGGGAGCTGTTTTTT	CSVETENTGELFF
TRBJ1-1	NA	once	TRBV27	TGTGCCAGCAGTTTATGGGCTCAGCAGAATAGTGGCACTGAAGCTTTCTTT	CASSLWAQQNSGTEAFF
TRBJ2-2	NA	NA	TRBV7-9	TGTGCCAGCAGTCCTACTCACACCGGGGAGCTGTTTTTT	CASSPTHTGELFF
TRBJ2-5	NA	few	TRBV10-3	TGTGCCATCAGTGATCCGGGACGGGAACCCGGGGAGACCCAGTACTTC	CAISDPGREPGETQYF
TRBJ2-2	TRBD1	few	TRBV3-1	TGTGCCAGCAGCCATTGGGACAGGAGGTCCGGGGAGCTGTTTTTT	CASSHWDRRSGELFF
TRBJ2-3	NA	NA	TRBV7-2	TGTGCCAGCAGCAAGACGGATAATACGCAGTATTTT	CASSKTDNTQYF
TRBJ2-1	TRBD1	many	TRBV27	TGTGCCAGCAGTGGTCCAGGGACAGGGGAGAATGAGCAGTTCTTC	CASSGPGTGENEQFF
TRBJ1-3	NA	NA	TRBV6-5	TGTGCCAGCAGACGCAAGGCAGGGCCCTCTGGAAACACCATATATTTT	CASRRKAGPSGNTIYF
TRBJ2-2	NA	few	TRBV7-9	TGTGCCAGCAGCCTGTTCTTGGGCCTCACCGGGGAGCTGTTTTTT	CASSLFLGLTGELFF
TRBJ1-1	TRBD1	NA	TRBV19	TGTGCCAGTAGTACCGACAGGGATAGTACTGAAGCTTTCTTT	CASSTDRDSTEAFF
TRBJ2-7	NA	once	TRBV6-2/TRBV6-3	TGTGCCAGCAGTTACGCCGCCGATCTCGGCTCCTACGAGCAGTACTTC	CASSYAADLGSYEQYF
TRBJ2-1	NA	NA	TRBV5-1	TGCGCCAGCAGCTTGGGCGGAGGGTTCGACAATGAGCAGTTCTTC	CASSLGGGFDNEQFF
TRBJ2-2	TRBD1	NA	TRBV12-3/TRBV12-4	TGTGCCACCATGACAGGGTCGATAGCCGGGGAGCTGTTTTTT	CATMTGSIAGELFF
TRBJ2-7	NA	few	TRBV3-1	TGTGCCAGCAGCCGGACGGGCCCAGGCCGCGAGCAGTACTTC	CASSRTGPGREQYF
TRBJ2-5	NA	NA	TRBV20-1	TGCAGTGCTAGTCTTTCCGGGGGAGTCACCCAGTACTTC	CSASLSGGVTQYF
TRBJ2-1	NA	once	TRBV28	TGTGCCAGCAGTTCGGCCACTGGGAGCTCCTACAATGAGCAGTTCTTC	CASSSATGSSYNEQFF
TRBJ1-4	NA	once	TRBV29-1	TGCAGCGCCTCGGGACTAACTAATGAAAAACTGTTTTTT	CSASGLTNEKLFF
TRBJ1-2	NA	few	TRBV5-1	TGCGCCAGTAGAAGGGACGGACGCCAAACTAACTATGGCTACACCTTC	CASRRDGRQTNYGYTF
TRBJ1-1	TRBD1	few	TRBV2	TGTGCCAGCAGTGAGAGGACAGGGGGTACGAAAGCTTTCTTT	CASSERTGGTKAFF
TRBJ1-1	TRBD1	NA	TRBV7-3	TGTGCCAGCAGCTTAAGGGGGACAGGGTATGGCACTGAAGCTTTCTTT	CASSLRGTGYGTEAFF
TRBJ2-1	NA	many	TRBV4-2	TGTGCCAGCAGCCAAGATGGGGAGACGGGGTACAATGAGCAGTTCTTC	CASSQDGETGYNEQFF
TRBJ1-4	TRBD1	few	TRBV20-1	TGCAGTGCTAGGGACAGGGTAGGGGAAAAACTGTTTTTT	CSARDRVGEKLFF
TRBJ2-3	TRBD2	NA	TRBV6-1	TGTGCCAGCCGGACTAGCGGGGGACCAAGCACAGATACGCAGTATTTT	CASRTSGGPSTDTQYF
TRBJ2-3	TRBD2	few	TRBV5-1	TGCGCCAGCGGGATTCCTAGCGGGGGATCAGATACGCAGTATTTT	CASGIPSGGSDTQYF
TRBJ1-1	TRBD1	few	TRBV10-2	TGCGCCAGCAGTGGGGGGACAGGGGAAACAGCTTTCTTT	CASSGGTGETAFF
TRBJ2-3	TRBD2	NA	TRBV6-2/TRBV6-3	TGTGCCAGCAGTTCCCCTGGGCGGGGGACAGATACGCAGTATTTT	CASSSPGRGTDTQYF
TRBJ2-4	TRBD1	many	TRBV7-7	TGTGCTAGCAGCTTCGGGACAGGGGACATTCAGTACTTC	CASSFGTGDIQYF
TRBJ1-1	NA	few	TRBV20-1	TGCAGTGCCAGGGTGAGGGACGCTGAAGCTTTCTTT	CSARVRDAEAFF
TRBJ2-3	NA	few	TRBV4-1	TGCGCCAGCAGCCAAGAGGGACTCCCAAACACAGATACGCAGTATTTT	CASSQEGLPNTDTQYF
TRBJ1-4	TRBD1	once	TRBV9	TGTGCCAGCAGCGTAGACGGGACAGGGGGTTGGAATGAAAAACTGTTTTTT	CASSVDGTGGWNEKLFF
TRBJ2-3	TRBD1	many	TRBV5-1	TGCGCCAGCAGCTTGGGAAGCTCCGGGACAGGGCAAGGCACGCAGTATTTT	CASSLGSSGTGQGTQYF
TRBJ1-5	NA	NA	TRBV6-5	TGTGCCAGCAGTTACAGACCGAGCAATCAGCCCCAGCATTTT	CASSYRPSNQPQHF
TRBJ1-1	NA	few	TRBV4-3	TGCGCCAGCAGCCAAGATCGACAGCACGGCACTGAAGCTTTCTTT	CASSQDRQHGTEAFF
TRBJ2-2	NA	few	TRBV12-3/TRBV12-4	TGTGCCAGCAGTTTTACAGGGTTCCTCGGGGAGCTGTTTTTT	CASSFTGFLGELFF
TRBJ1-2	NA	few	TRBV20-1	TGCAGTGCTAGACCCGCGACGGGACATACCAACTATGGCTACACCTTC	CSARPATGHTNYGYTF
TRBJ2-7	NA	few	TRBV5-8	TGTGCCAGCAGCTCCGCGGGAACACAGGAACCGTACGAGCAGTACTTC	CASSSAGTQEPYEQYF
TRBJ2-3	NA	few	TRBV2	TGTGCCAGCAGGCGAGCGGAGAACACAGATACGCAGTATTTT	CASRRAENTDTQYF
TRBJ1-5	NA	NA	TRBV25-1	TGTGCCAGCAGCCCTTCTGGGGCGAATCAGCCCCAGCATTTT	CASSPSGANQPQHF
TRBJ2-1	NA	few	TRBV5-1	TGCGCCAGCAGCCTGCTAATGTCGGGGGCGCCTGGGCATGAGCAGTTCTTC	CASSLLMSGAPGHEQFF
TRBJ2-5	NA	NA	TRBV19	TGTGCCAGTAGTATACGGTCTCCAGGAGGGGAGACCCAGTACTTC	CASSIRSPGGETQYF